This TCR beta chain originates from a study of blood T cell repertoires in COVID-19. In the study overall: The origin of the acute and convalescent COVID-19 samples was the United States, Italy and Spain. In each case, the material was cDNA or gDNA derived from T cells, B-cell-depleted T cells, or PBMCs.

This clone was found a few times. The junction shows a germline mismatch at one end, possibly a read error. This CDR3 has 12 amino acids. Germline V gene sequence: CDR1 MNHNS, CDR2 SASEGT. Here immunoSEQ multiplex PCR was the method, and the copy in TCRdb shows in-frame clones only, minus some. The data contain about 49,000 clones, roughly 84% of them singletons. Sequencing was done on a sample of peripheral blood. This sequence joins TRBV6-1 and TRBJ1-2; no firm D call. This receptor was obtained from a man aged 50 or older with acute or convalescent COVID-19. The CDR3 DNA follows: TGTGCCAGCAGTGAGGGTCACGGACTCCCAGATTTC. It yields the protein CASSEGHGLPDF.